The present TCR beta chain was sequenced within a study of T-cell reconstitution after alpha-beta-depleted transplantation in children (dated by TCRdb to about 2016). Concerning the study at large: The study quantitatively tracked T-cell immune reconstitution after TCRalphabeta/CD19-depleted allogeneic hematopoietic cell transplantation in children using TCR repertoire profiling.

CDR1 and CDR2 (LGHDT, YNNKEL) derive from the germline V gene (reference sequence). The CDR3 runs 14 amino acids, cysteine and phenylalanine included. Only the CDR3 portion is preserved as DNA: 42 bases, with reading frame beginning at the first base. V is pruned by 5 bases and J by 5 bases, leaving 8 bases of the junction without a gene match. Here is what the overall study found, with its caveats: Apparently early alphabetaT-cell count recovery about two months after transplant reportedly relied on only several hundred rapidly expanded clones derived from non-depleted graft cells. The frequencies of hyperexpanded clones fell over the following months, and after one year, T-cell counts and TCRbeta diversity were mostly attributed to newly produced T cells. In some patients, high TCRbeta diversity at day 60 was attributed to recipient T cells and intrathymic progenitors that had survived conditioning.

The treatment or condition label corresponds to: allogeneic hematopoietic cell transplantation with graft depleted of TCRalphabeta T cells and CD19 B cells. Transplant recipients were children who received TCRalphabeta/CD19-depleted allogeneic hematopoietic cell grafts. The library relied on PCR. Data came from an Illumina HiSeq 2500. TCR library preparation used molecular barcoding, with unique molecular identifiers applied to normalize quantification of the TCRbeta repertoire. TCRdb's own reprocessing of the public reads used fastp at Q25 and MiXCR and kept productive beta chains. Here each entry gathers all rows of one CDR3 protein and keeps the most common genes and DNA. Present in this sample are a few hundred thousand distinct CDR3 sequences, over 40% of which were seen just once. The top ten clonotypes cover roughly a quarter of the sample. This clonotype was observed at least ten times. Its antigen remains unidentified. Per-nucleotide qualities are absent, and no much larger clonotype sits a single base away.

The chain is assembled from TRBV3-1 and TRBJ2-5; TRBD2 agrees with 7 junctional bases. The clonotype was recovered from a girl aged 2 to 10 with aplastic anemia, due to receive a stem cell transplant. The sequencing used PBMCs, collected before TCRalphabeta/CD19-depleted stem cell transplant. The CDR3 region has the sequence CASSRAGDGETQYF. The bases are TGTGCCAGCAGCAGGGCGGGGGATGGGGAGACCCAGTACTTC.